A selection of T cell receptor beta chains follows, all from one sample in a study of blood T cell repertoires in COVID-19. Profiled with immunoSEQ multiplex PCR; TCRdb holds only in-frame clones, not every one. In the table there are 200,000 to 250,000 clones, more than 75% of which are singletons. Sequencing was performed on peripheral blood. The receptor source for this set is a man older than 75 with acute or convalescent COVID-19. The CDR3 runs from the conserved cysteine through the conserved F or W. A D gene is named only where the DNA matches it firmly. Expanded clones get a size class; other rows say once, few or many, or leave the size out.

V gene	J gene	clone size	D gene	CDR3 protein	CDR3 DNA
TRBV6-1	TRBJ1-5	NA	NA	CASSEQGWYQPQHF	TGTGCCAGCAGTGAACAGGGGTGGTATCAGCCCCAGCATTTT
TRBV2	TRBJ2-5	NA	NA	CASSGAGGVPRSTQYF	TGTGCCAGCAGTGGAGCCGGAGGAGTCCCTAGGTCGACCCAGTACTTC
TRBV7-9	TRBJ1-4	NA	NA	CASSLTVNEKLFF	TGTGCCAGCAGTTTGACAGTTAATGAAAAACTGTTTTTT
TRBV10-3	TRBJ2-5	NA	TRBD2	CAISELLAGQETQYF	TGTGCCATCAGTGAGCTGCTAGCGGGTCAAGAGACCCAGTACTTC
TRBV7-6	TRBJ2-1	NA	NA	CASSSPRTRVGEQFF	TGTGCCAGCAGCTCCCCTAGGACAAGGGTGGGTGAGCAGTTCTTC
TRBV27	TRBJ1-1	NA	NA	CASSFGRRGSEAFF	TGTGCCAGCAGTTTCGGCCGGAGAGGCAGTGAAGCTTTCTTT
TRBV28	TRBJ2-7	NA	TRBD2	CASGPGLAAISYEQYF	TGTGCCAGTGGCCCGGGACTAGCGGCAATATCCTACGAGCAGTACTTC
TRBV12-3/TRBV12-4	TRBJ1-1	NA	NA	CASRADLNTEAFF	TGTGCCAGCAGAGCTGATCTGAACACTGAAGCTTTCTTT
TRBV5-1	TRBJ2-2	once	TRBD1	CASSLSTGVTGELFF	TGCGCCAGCAGCTTGTCGACAGGGGTCACCGGGGAGCTGTTTTTT
TRBV7-2	TRBJ1-2	NA	NA	CASSPSGNYGYTF	TGTGCCAGCAGCCCCAGTGGCAACTATGGCTACACCTTC
TRBV2	TRBJ2-3	NA	NA	CASTLRGGSADTQYF	TGTGCCAGCACCCTAAGGGGGGGGAGTGCAGATACGCAGTATTTT
TRBV2	TRBJ2-7	NA	TRBD1	CASMQGQGLTYEQYF	TGTGCCAGCATGCAGGGACAGGGCCTTACCTACGAGCAGTACTTC
TRBV4-1	TRBJ1-2	few	NA	CASSQDDTFYGYTF	TGCGCCAGCAGCCAAGATGACACCTTCTATGGCTACACCTTC
TRBV4-1	TRBJ1-2	NA	NA	CASSQGARGGYTF	TGCGCCAGCAGCCAAGGGGCGCGTGGTGGCTACACCTTC
TRBV7-2	TRBJ1-6	NA	TRBD1	CASSPQGQAYNSPLHF	TGTGCCAGCAGCCCACAAGGACAGGCCTATAATTCACCCCTCCACTTT
TRBV5-6	TRBJ1-1	once	TRBD1	CASSFIGTGRLGTEAFF	TGTGCCAGCAGCTTTATCGGGACAGGGAGGTTGGGCACTGAAGCTTTCTTT
TRBV29-1	TRBJ2-7	NA	NA	CSAGFEFGEQYF	TGCAGCGCTGGCTTTGAGTTCGGCGAGCAGTACTTC
TRBV18	TRBJ2-7	once	NA	CASSRGTEGEQYF	TGTGCCAGCTCGCGCGGGACAGAAGGCGAGCAGTACTTC
TRBV18	TRBJ2-3	NA	TRBD1	CASSRDRTHADTQYF	TGTGCCAGCTCTCGGGACAGGACCCACGCAGATACGCAGTATTTT
TRBV18	TRBJ2-7	once	NA	CASSPWPDAYEQYF	TGTGCCAGCTCACCATGGCCAGATGCCTACGAGCAGTACTTC
TRBV18	TRBJ2-5	NA	NA	CASSPAPGRAGKTQYF	TGTGCCAGCTCACCAGCCCCGGGCAGGGCAGGGAAGACCCAGTACTTC
TRBV15	TRBJ2-6	NA	NA	CATSGGVAGANVLTF	TGTGCCACCAGCGGTGGAGTTGCAGGGGCCAACGTCCTGACTTTC
TRBV28	TRBJ1-5	NA	NA	CATQKGGAGSNQPQHF	TGTGCCACACAAAAGGGAGGGGCGGGCAGCAATCAGCCCCAGCATTTT
TRBV5-3	TRBJ2-7	NA	NA	CARSPGPKSYEQYF	TGTGCCAGAAGCCCTGGGCCTAAATCCTACGAGCAGTACTTC
TRBV28	TRBJ2-7	NA	NA	CASTSTRPYEQYF	TGTGCCAGCACCTCGACTAGGCCCTACGAGCAGTACTTC
TRBV24-1	TRBJ2-3	NA	NA	CATSEETINTDTQYF	TGTGCCACCAGTGAGGAGACTATAAACACAGATACGCAGTATTTT
TRBV11-3	TRBJ2-1	NA	TRBD1	CASSTKTGVEQFF	TGTGCCAGCAGCACAAAAACAGGGGTTGAGCAGTTCTTC
TRBV5-1	TRBJ2-2	once	NA	CASSLLGGTGELFF	TGCGCCAGCAGCTTGTTGGGGGGCACCGGGGAGCTGTTTTTT
TRBV18	TRBJ1-6	NA	NA	CASSITGTSNSPLHF	TGTGCCAGCTCCATAACCGGGACAAGTAATTCACCCCTCCACTTT
TRBV27	TRBJ2-5	NA	TRBD1	CASSTGERWETQYF	TGTGCCAGCAGTACAGGGGAGCGGTGGGAGACCCAGTACTTC
TRBV4-2	TRBJ2-7	medium-sized	NA	CASSQERSGDPSYEQYF	TGTGCCAGCAGCCAAGAAAGGTCGGGAGACCCCTCCTACGAGCAGTACTTC